Listed below are T cell receptor beta chains from one sample, sequenced in a study of shared clonotypes between healthy human individuals. The data were produced by immunoSEQ multiplex PCR, yet TCRdb's version contains in-frame clones alone and is incomplete. The sample includes about 2.1 million clones, about 92% seen only once; the top ten take roughly 1.8%. Source material: naive CD8+ T cells from PBMCs. The source of these receptors is a man younger than 35 in good health. Some clones in this sample may be carry-over from other donors' samples. CDR3s include the opening cysteine and the closing phenylalanine or tryptophan. The D gene is left open where the match is weak. Clone size is not always given. Where it is, it says once, few, many or a class for expanded clones.

v_call	d_call	j_call	clone_size	cdr3_aa	cdr3_nt
TRBV7-9	TRBD2	TRBJ2-2	NA	CASSPRTSGRENTGELFF	TGTGCCAGCAGCCCACGGACTAGCGGGAGGGAGAACACCGGGGAGCTGTTTTTT
TRBV27	NA	TRBJ1-1	NA	CASSRKDRTEAFF	TGTGCCAGCAGCCGGAAGGATAGGACTGAAGCTTTCTTT
TRBV7-9	NA	TRBJ2-2	NA	CASSLGRNTGELFF	TGTGCCAGCAGCTTAGGCCGGAACACCGGGGAGCTGTTTTTT
TRBV27	TRBD2	TRBJ2-7	NA	CASRLLAGVMYEQYF	TGTGCCAGCAGACTTCTAGCGGGAGTGATGTACGAGCAGTACTTC
TRBV7-9	NA	TRBJ1-4	NA	CASSHTFDEKLFF	TGTGCCAGCAGCCATACATTCGATGAAAAACTGTTTTTT
TRBV19	NA	TRBJ1-3	few	CASSNGTIENTIYF	TGTGCCAGTAGTAACGGGACCATCGAAAACACCATATATTTT
TRBV5-6	NA	TRBJ1-5	NA	CASSLGRGRVYSNQPQHF	TGTGCCAGCAGCTTGGGCAGGGGCCGCGTTTATAGCAATCAGCCCCAGCATTTT
TRBV13	NA	TRBJ2-2	NA	CASSNRLESNTGELFF	TGTGCCAGCAGTAACAGACTAGAGTCGAACACCGGGGAGCTGTTTTTT
TRBV11-2	NA	TRBJ1-1	NA	CASSSRGANTEAFF	TGTGCCAGCAGCTCCCGGGGGGCGAACACTGAAGCTTTCTTT
TRBV28	NA	TRBJ2-3	NA	CASLLGARRTSTDTQYF	TGTGCCAGCCTATTGGGGGCCCGCCGTACTAGCACAGATACGCAGTATTTT
TRBV14	TRBD1	TRBJ1-2	NA	CASSPGTGETGYTF	TGTGCCAGCAGCCCGGGGACAGGGGAGACTGGCTACACCTTC
TRBV29-1	NA	TRBJ2-1	NA	CSVEVRGLDEQFF	TGCAGCGTTGAAGTAAGAGGGTTGGATGAGCAGTTCTTC
TRBV15	NA	TRBJ2-1	NA	CATSSGVSSQEQFF	TGTGCCACCAGCAGTGGAGTTAGTTCGCAGGAGCAGTTCTTC
TRBV20-1	NA	TRBJ1-2	NA	CSPDILGYTF	TGCAGTCCCGATATTCTCGGCTACACCTTC
TRBV9	NA	TRBJ1-1	NA	CASSVGGEATEAFF	TGTGCCAGCAGCGTGGGGGGCGAGGCCACTGAAGCTTTCTTT
TRBV7-9	TRBD2	TRBJ2-1	NA	CASERLADTKSYNEQFF	TGTGCCAGCGAGCGTCTAGCGGACACCAAAAGCTACAATGAGCAGTTCTTC
TRBV7-9	NA	TRBJ1-2	NA	CASSPDGGSNYGYTF	TGTGCCAGCAGCCCAGATGGAGGGTCGAACTATGGCTACACCTTC
TRBV7-9	TRBD2	TRBJ2-3	NA	CASSTLAGDTDTQYF	TGTGCCAGCAGCACTTTAGCGGGAGACACAGATACGCAGTATTTT
TRBV4-1	NA	TRBJ2-5	NA	CASSQEWGGEEETQYF	TGCGCCAGCAGCCAAGAATGGGGTGGGGAGGAAGAGACCCAGTACTTC
TRBV18	TRBD2	TRBJ2-1	NA	CASSPSSGSPYNEQFF	TGTGCCAGCTCACCATCTAGCGGGAGCCCCTACAATGAGCAGTTCTTC
TRBV19	NA	TRBJ2-1	once	CASSLRVYNEQFF	TGTGCCAGTAGTCTGCGGGTCTACAATGAGCAGTTCTTC
TRBV5-6	NA	TRBJ2-3	NA	CASSLGVYGSRYF	TGTGCCAGCAGCTTGGGGGTGTACGGGAGTCGGTATTTT
TRBV14	NA	TRBJ2-2	NA	CASSHLRTGELFF	TGTGCCAGCAGCCACCTTAGGACCGGGGAGCTGTTTTTT
TRBV6-5	TRBD1	TRBJ1-2	NA	CASSYRSGGRDGYTF	TGTGCCAGCAGTTACCGGTCAGGGGGAAGGGATGGCTACACCTTC
TRBV6-5	NA	TRBJ2-5	NA	CASSSRQIVQETQYF	TGTGCCAGCAGTTCACGTCAGATCGTCCAAGAGACCCAGTACTTC
TRBV11-3	TRBD2	TRBJ2-1	NA	CASSLTSGAYNEQFF	TGTGCCAGCAGTTTGACTAGCGGGGCCTACAATGAGCAGTTCTTC
TRBV15	NA	TRBJ2-2	NA	CATSIGASRNTGELFF	TGTGCCACCAGCATTGGGGCTAGCAGGAACACCGGGGAGCTGTTTTTT
TRBV9	NA	TRBJ2-1	NA	CASSGGTGTPNEQFF	TGTGCCAGCAGCGGGGGGACCGGGACCCCCAATGAGCAGTTCTTC
TRBV18	TRBD2	TRBJ2-7	NA	CASSPLPNLIAGHYEQYF	TGTGCCAGCTCACCACTTCCCAACCTAATAGCGGGACACTACGAGCAGTACTTC
TRBV9	TRBD1	TRBJ1-3	NA	CASSVGQGANTIYF	TGTGCCAGCAGCGTAGGCCAGGGGGCAAACACCATATATTTT
TRBV11-2	TRBD1	TRBJ1-2	NA	CASSLGPPGQGGSRASYTF	TGTGCCAGCAGCTTAGGGCCCCCGGGACAGGGGGGGAGTAGAGCGAGCTACACCTTC
TRBV28	NA	TRBJ2-7	NA	CASSQLSSYEQYF	TGTGCCAGCAGTCAATTAAGCTCCTACGAGCAGTACTTC
TRBV7-9	NA	TRBJ2-1	NA	CASRTQGNEQFF	TGTGCCAGCAGGACTCAGGGGAATGAGCAGTTCTTC
TRBV6-6	NA	TRBJ1-3	NA	CASRSTFDTIYF	TGTGCCAGCAGGTCCACCTTCGACACCATATATTTT
TRBV7-9	NA	TRBJ1-1	NA	CASQGAGGTEAFF	TGTGCCAGTCAAGGGGCGGGTGGGACTGAAGCTTTCTTT
TRBV5-1	NA	TRBJ2-3	NA	CASSPGTERLYTDTQYF	TGCGCCAGCAGCCCCGGGACGGAACGACTTTACACAGATACGCAGTATTTT
TRBV14	NA	TRBJ2-2	NA	CASSDGVDTGELFF	TGTGCCAGCAGCGACGGGGTAGACACCGGGGAGCTGTTTTTT
TRBV19	TRBD1	TRBJ2-7	NA	CASSISLDRSYEQYF	TGTGCCAGTAGTATATCCCTGGACAGGAGCTACGAGCAGTACTTC
TRBV7-9	TRBD1	TRBJ2-7	NA	CASSGGTGPSYEQYF	TGTGCCAGCAGCGGGGGGACAGGGCCCTCCTACGAGCAGTACTTC
TRBV12-5	TRBD1	TRBJ2-5	NA	CASGSPKRTGQETQYF	TGTGCTAGTGGTTCCCCAAAAAGGACAGGCCAAGAGACCCAGTACTTC
TRBV30	TRBD1	TRBJ1-1	NA	CAWSTGQGDEAFF	TGTGCCTGGAGCACCGGACAGGGCGATGAAGCTTTCTTT
TRBV13	NA	TRBJ2-3	NA	CASSASSTDTQYF	TGTGCCAGCAGCGCATCTAGCACAGATACGCAGTATTTT
TRBV5-1	NA	TRBJ2-3	once	CASSQTSSGWADTQYF	TGCGCCAGCAGCCAGACTTCTAGTGGGTGGGCAGATACGCAGTATTTT
TRBV25-1	TRBD1	TRBJ1-1	NA	CASSDIGQGGVNTEAFF	TGTGCCAGCAGTGACATAGGACAGGGAGGGGTGAACACTGAAGCTTTCTTT